These 31 T cell receptor beta chains were sequenced from one sample in a study of glioma-infiltrating T cells. TCR alpha and beta CDR3 regions were amplified from RNA using iRepertoire nested multiplex PCR. TCRdb analysed the multiplex PCR reads with MiXCR anew, one entry per CDR3 protein. The table includes more than 300,000 distinct CDR3 sequences, more than 35% detected once. Sequencing input: glioma tissue, nonneoplastic brain tissue, or PBMCs (not recorded which). The receptors originated from a human donor with low-grade glioma or glioblastoma, undergoing nonglioma brain surgery, or in good health (not recorded which).

This clonotype has a handful of counts. This rearrangement joins TRBV7-9 to TRBJ1-3; D perhaps matches TRBD1 (6 bases). Germline values: CDR1 SEHNR, CDR2 FQNEAQ (reference sequence). This CDR3 spans 15 amino acids. Trimming pared 5 bases from V and 0 bases from J, leaving 11 bases between. CDR3 sequence reads: CASSVTGRSGNTIYF. The CDR3 bases are TGTGCCAGCAGCGTGACAGGCCGCTCTGGAAACACCATATATTTT.

This clonotype appeared many times. The V call is TRBV15, the J call TRBJ1-5; D unresolved. Germline CDR1 reads LNHNV; CDR2 reads YYDKDF (reference sequence). V was shortened by 0 bases and J by 11 bases, with 8 bases between the two germline ends. The CDR3 runs to 12 residues. The CDR3 nucleotides are TGTGCCACCAGCAGAGATCATGGGACCCAGCATTTT. Amino acids: CATSRDHGTQHF. The variable domain in full, completed from reference TRBV15 and TRBJ1-5, reads DAMVIQNPRYQVTQFGKPVTLSCSQTLNHNVMYWYQQKSSQAPKLLFHYYDKDFNNEADTPDNFQSRRPNTSFCFLDIRSPGLGDTAMYLCATSRDHGTQHFGDGTRLSIL.

This chain links TRBV7-2 with TRBJ1-2; D unclear. Trimming shortened V by 2 bases and J by 6 bases, and 10 bases separated the two germline ends. The germline V gene encodes CDR1 SGHTA and CDR2 FQGNSA. The CDR3 sequence is 13 residues long. CDR3 nucleotides: TGTGCCAGCAGCTTAAGGCAGGCGGATGGCTACACCTTC. Protein product: CASSLRQADGYTF.

As to this clonotype: At one end the junction does not follow the germline gene, possibly because of a read error. The CDR3 here is CASRSAGPAYNSPLHF. CDR3 coding DNA: TGTGCCAGCAGGTCCGCGGGCCCCGCTTATAATTCTCCCCTCCACTTT. V and J are TRBV28 and TRBJ1-6; D is unresolved. The CDR3 spans 16 residues. Germline CDR1 is MDHEN and CDR2 is SYDVKM.

This clonotype was observed at least ten times. J is TRBJ2-1 and V is TRBV25-1, with TRBD1 identical over 8 bases. CDR1 MGHDK and CDR2 SYGVNS come from the germline V gene. V lost 4 bases to trimming and J lost 7 bases; unmatched junction nucleotides: 3. This CDR3 region has 13 residues. This CDR3 is CASSGTGTNEQFF. CDR3 DNA: TGTGCCAGCAGTGGGACAGGGACAAATGAGCAGTTCTTC.

The chain joins TRBV20-1 to TRBJ2-7, with D tentatively TRBD1 (5 bases). The CDR3 consists of 12 residues. Germline-derived CDR1 and CDR2 are DFQATT and SNEGSKA (reference sequence). The V end was cut by 4 bases, the J end by 5 bases, with 12 bases between. The CDR3 loop reads CSATDSYHEQYF. Here the CDR3 DNA reads TGCAGTGCTACAGACAGCTACCACGAGCAGTACTTC.

This chain uses TRBV5-1 with TRBJ1-1, with a tentative D call TRBD1 (5 bases). V was cut by 0 bases and J by 1 base, with 10 bases left in between. The CDR3 sequence is 15 residues long. CDR1 and CDR2 from the germline V gene are SGHRS and YFSETQ. CDR3 bases: TGCGCCAGCAGCTTGGAAGCAGGGACGAACACTGAAGCTTTCTTT. It yields the protein CASSLEAGTNTEAFF.

This clonotype was seen many times. This sequence joins TRBV20-1 and TRBJ2-1; no definite D call. The CDR3 loop spans 14 amino acids. Trimming took off 1 base at V and 1 base at J, with 8 bases between the two ends. Germline assignment: CDR1 DFQATT and CDR2 SNEGSKA (reference sequence). The CDR3 here is CSARVGISYNEQFF. The CDR3 DNA sequence: TGCAGTGCTAGAGTTGGGATTTCCTACAATGAGCAGTTCTTC.

The genes are TRBV20-1 and TRBJ2-7, with TRBD2 identical over 8 bases. The CDR3 spans 14 residues. Germline loops: CDR1 DFQATT, CDR2 SNEGSKA (reference sequence). V shed 2 bases, J shed 3 bases, and the junction held 6 bases outside the gene matches. The CDR3: CSARPTSGLYEQYF. In DNA, the CDR3 is TGCAGTGCTAGACCCACTAGCGGTCTCTACGAGCAGTACTTC.

This clonotype has a count of ten or more. V gene TRBV28 combines with J gene TRBJ2-1; TRBD2 is a possible D gene (5 bases). The CDR3 covers 15 residues. Germline V lookup: CDR1 MDHEN, CDR2 SYDVKM. V dropped 2 bases and J dropped 3 bases, with 11 bases sitting between them. CDR3 protein: CASSLPGTGYNEQFF. CDR3 DNA sequence: TGTGCCAGCAGTTTACCGGGAACCGGCTACAATGAGCAGTTCTTC.

This clonotype was detected once. Possible read error: a much larger clone is one base away. V usage is TRBV20-1 and J usage is TRBJ2-1, with 11 nucleotides matching TRBD2. Trimming at V came to 7 bases and at J to 4 bases, leaving 12 bases not matched to a gene. Germline CDR1 is DFQATT and CDR2 is SNEGSKA (reference sequence). CDR3 length equals 16 residues. The CDR3 is CSVTPLAGGPYNEQFF. The CDR3, as DNA: TGCAGTGTTACTCCCTTAGCGGGAGGGCCTTACAATGAGCAGTTCTTC.

Many counts were recorded for this clonotype. The rearrangement joins TRBV7-9 to TRBJ2-7; D not certain. Trimming shortened V by 2 bases and J by 5 bases, and 10 bases separated the two germline ends. This CDR3 spans 13 amino acids. CDR1 is SEHNR and CDR2 is FQNEAQ in the germline V gene (reference sequence). CDR3 DNA sequence: TGTGCCAGCAGCTTATCGGGCTCGAACGAGCAGTACTTC. Translation gives CASSLSGSNEQYF.

As regards this clonotype: This may stem from a read error, because a much larger clone lies one nucleotide away. The J gene is TRBJ2-1, the V gene TRBV15; D not certain. Germline CDR1 reads LNHNV; CDR2 reads YYDKDF (reference sequence). Trimming removed 4 bases at V and 9 bases at J, with 10 bases between. The CDR3 is 12 residues long. CDR3 protein: CATSTQLREQFF. CDR3 nucleotides: TGTGCCACCAGCACCCAACTACGTGAGCAGTTCTTC.

This clonotype was observed once. The V and J genes are TRBV20-1 and TRBJ2-3, with D possibly being TRBD1 (6 bases). This CDR3 has 15 amino acids. Germline V CDR1 and CDR2: DFQATT, SNEGSKA (reference sequence). The germline V and J ends were trimmed by 1 base and 7 bases, with 18 bases remaining between them. Here the CDR3 reads CSARGPRTAINTQYF. Written as DNA, the CDR3 is TGCAGTGCTAGAGGCCCAAGGACAGCAATTAATACGCAGTATTTT.

This clonotype was recorded a few times. V gene TRBV11-1 combines with J gene TRBJ2-7; unclear D gene. Germline V gene lookup returns CDR1 SGHAT and CDR2 FQDESV (reference sequence). This CDR3 spans 11 amino acids. Trimming removed 5 bases at V and 6 bases at J, with 8 bases between. DNA for the CDR3: TGTGCCAGCAGCCAAAATGGCGAGCAGTACTTC. Protein product: CASSQNGEQYF.

The chain is built from TRBV14 and TRBJ2-1; TRBD1 is a possible D gene (5 bases). Germline loops: CDR1 SGHDN, CDR2 FVKESK. The V gene lost 5 bases and the J gene lost 0 bases, with 11 bases spanning the gap. This CDR3 is 15 amino acids long. CDR3 sequence: CASSDRQSSYNEQFF. Here the CDR3 DNA reads TGTGCCAGCAGCGACAGACAGAGCTCCTACAATGAGCAGTTCTTC.

The CDR3, as DNA: TGTGCCAGCCACGGGGGACAGGGGTCCTACGAGCAGTACTTC. Encoded protein: CASHGGQGSYEQYF. The chain employs TRBV28 and TRBJ2-7; 10 nucleotides match TRBD1. Germline V gene data show CDR1 as MDHEN and CDR2 as SYDVKM. Germline trimming cut 8 bases from V and 1 base from J; bases unmatched to any gene: 5. This CDR3 is 14 amino acids long.

Remarks on this clonotype: A read error may be the cause here, since a much bigger clone is one base away. The chain carries TRBV6-6 and TRBJ2-7, with a possible D match to TRBD2 (7 bases). This CDR3 has 15 amino acids. Germline V gene lookup returns CDR1 MNHNY and CDR2 SVGAGI (reference sequence). Trimming took 8 bases from V and 7 from J, leaving 24 bases between them. The CDR3 coding sequence is TGTGCCAGCGGGCCCGGAGGAGGGGGGGACAATGAGCAGTACTTC. Translated, it gives CASGPGGGGDNEQYF.

This clonotype was counted ten times or more. In nucleotides, the CDR3 is TGTGCCAGCAGTCGACCGGGACTAGCGCCTTACAATGAGCAGTTCTTC. Amino acids: CASSRPGLAPYNEQFF. This chain links TRBV6-1 with TRBJ2-1, with 10 bases matching TRBD2. Germline V gene lookup returns CDR1 MNHNS and CDR2 SASEGT. V shed 5 bases, J shed 4 bases, and the junction held 8 bases outside the gene matches. This CDR3 has 16 residues.

As concerns this clonotype: Given a much more abundant clone one base away, this may be a read error. This chain's CDR3 is CASSSLTFGTSYEQYF. The CDR3 nucleotides read TGTGCCAGCAGCTCTCTTACCTTCGGGACCTCCTACGAGCAGTACTTC. The chain combines TRBV27 with TRBJ2-7; D may be TRBD1 or TRBD2 (5 bases each). Germline assignment: CDR1 MNHEY and CDR2 SMNVEV (reference sequence). This CDR3 region has 16 residues. Trimming took 6 bases from V and 0 from J, leaving 18 bases between them.

This clonotype has ten or more counts. This chain uses TRBV27 with TRBJ2-1, with D unclear. From germline, CDR1 is MNHEY and CDR2 SMNVEV (reference sequence). Trimming stripped 6 bases from V and 15 bases from J, with 15 bases between. The CDR3 has 11 amino acids. The CDR3 DNA follows: TGTGCCAGCAGCCCTCCCAGAAAGGGGTTCTTC. This gives the protein CASSPPRKGFF.

The table lists this clonotype with a few counts. An end of the junction does not agree with germline; a read error may underlie this. This chain links TRBV7-9 with TRBJ1-1; a possible D gene is TRBD1 (6 bases). The germline V gene has CDR1 SEHNR and CDR2 FQNEAQ (reference sequence). This CDR3 contains 14 residues. The CDR3 coding sequence is TGTGCCAGCAGTTTAGACAGGTACTACACTGAAGCTTTCTTT. This encodes CASSLDRYYTEAFF.

A note on this clonotype: This may stem from a read error, because a much larger clone lies one nucleotide away. The V gene is TRBV28, the J gene TRBJ1-5, with D possibly matching TRBD1 (6 bases). CDR3 size: 17 residues. The germline V and J ends were trimmed by 8 bases and 1 base, with 21 bases remaining between them. Per the germline V gene, CDR1 is MDHEN and CDR2 is SYDVKM. Here the CDR3 DNA reads TGTGCCAGCCTGAAAAAAGGGGGGCAGGGAAGCAATCAGCCCCAGCATTTT. This translates into CASLKKGGQGSNQPQHF.

About this clonotype itself: A much larger clone differs from this one at a single base, so this may be a read error. The V gene is TRBV20-1, the J gene TRBJ1-5; D is unresolved. This CDR3 is 15 amino acids long. Germline V gene data show CDR1 as DFQATT and CDR2 as SNEGSKA (reference sequence). CDR3 bases: TGCAGTGCTAGAAATAGTCGGAAAGGCAATCGGCCCCAGCATTTT. Its protein is CSARNSRKGNRPQHF.

The chain combines TRBV7-6 with TRBJ1-3; maybe TRBD1 (5 bases). The germline V gene encodes CDR1 SGHVS and CDR2 FNYEAQ. There are 15 residues in the CDR3. Trimming cost V 3 bases and J 0 bases, with 9 bases left between them. The CDR3 coding sequence is TGTGCCAGCAGCTTGTACAGGAGCTCTGGAAACACCATATATTTT. This sequence encodes CASSLYRSSGNTIYF.

Notes on this clonotype: This sequence may be a read error, since a much larger clone differs from it by one base. J is TRBJ2-3 and V is TRBV4-1; 8 nucleotides agree with TRBD2. The germline V gene has CDR1 MGHRA and CDR2 YSYEKL. The CDR3 consists of 17 residues. V was pared by 3 bases and J by 6 bases, with 14 bases of the junction left unmatched. CDR3 sequence (DNA): TGCGCCAGCAGCCACCTTCTCGTGCGGGAGGCAGTTGATACGCAGTATTTT. Protein: CASSHLLVREAVDTQYF.

As concerns this clonotype: This may be a read error: a much more frequent sequence differs by one nucleotide. The CDR3 carries no conserved terminal phenylalanine or tryptophan, so it likely arises from a read error. The chain recombines TRBV27 with TRBJ2-7; D possibly corresponds to TRBD2 (6 bases). The CDR3 sequence is 14 residues long. V was clipped by 3 bases and J by 5 bases, with 14 bases between them. Germline assignment: CDR1 MNHEY and CDR2 SMNVEV (reference sequence). Here the CDR3 DNA reads TGTGCCAGCAGTTTCCAAGGGGAGGAAAACGAGCAGTACTCC. It translates to CASSFQGEENEQYS.

The chain has TRBV6-5 and TRBJ2-2; TRBD1 matches at 9 bases. The germline V gene encodes CDR1 MNHEY and CDR2 SVGAGI. The CDR3 runs to 15 residues. J lost 6 bases, V lost 5 bases, and 7 bases had no gene match. CDR3 sequence (DNA): TGTGCCAGCAGTCGCTGGAGGGACAGGGCCGGGGAGCTGTTTTTT. Translation gives CASSRWRDRAGELFF.

As concerns this clonotype: One end of the junction is discordant with germline, which a read error may explain. The CDR3 DNA follows: TGTGCCAGCAGTTACTCGAAGTTATGGTCGAACACTGAAGCTCTCTTT. Its translation is CASSYSKLWSNTEALF. This chain uses TRBV6-6 with TRBJ1-1; D uncertain. In germline, CDR1 is MNHNY, CDR2 SVGAGI (reference sequence). The CDR3 totals 16 residues.

A note on this clonotype: This may be a read error: a much more frequent sequence differs by one nucleotide. V and J are TRBV27 and TRBJ2-1, with D perhaps TRBD1 or TRBD2 (6 bases each). The CDR3 length is 17 residues. CDR1 is MNHEY and CDR2 is SMNVEV in the germline V gene (reference sequence). V lost 4 bases to trimming and J lost 5 bases, with 21 bases between them. CDR3 in amino acids: CASSSLGGRSLDNEQFF. The CDR3 coding sequence is TGTGCCAGCAGTTCTCTTGGGGGGCGGTCTTTGGACAATGAGCAGTTCTTC.

Of note for this clonotype: A read error is possible here, since a much larger clone lies one base away. This chain links TRBV27 with TRBJ1-5; TRBD1 matches at 9 bases. The CDR3 consists of 14 residues. The germline V gene encodes CDR1 MNHEY and CDR2 SMNVEV (reference sequence). V trimming: 9 bases; J trimming: 6 bases; junction bases outside the gene matches: 9. Here the CDR3 reads CARGRQGGGQPQHF. CDR3 nucleotides: TGTGCCAGAGGACGACAGGGGGGTGGTCAGCCCCAGCATTTT.